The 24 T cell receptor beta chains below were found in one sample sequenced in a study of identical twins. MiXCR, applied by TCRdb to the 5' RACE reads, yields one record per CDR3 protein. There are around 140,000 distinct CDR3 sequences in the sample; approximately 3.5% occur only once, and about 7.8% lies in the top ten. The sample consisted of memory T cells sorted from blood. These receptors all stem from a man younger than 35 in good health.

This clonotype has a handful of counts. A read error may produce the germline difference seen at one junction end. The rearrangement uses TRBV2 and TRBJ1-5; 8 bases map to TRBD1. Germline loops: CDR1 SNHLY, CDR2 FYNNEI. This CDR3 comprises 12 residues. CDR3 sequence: CASGDRGRPQHF. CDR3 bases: TGTGCCAGCGGTGACAGGGGTCGGCCCCAGCATTTT. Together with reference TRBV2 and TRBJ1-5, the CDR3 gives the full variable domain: EPEVTQTPSHQVTQMGQEVILRCVPISNHLYFYWYRQILGQKVEFLVSFYNNEISEKSEIFDDQFSVERPDGSNFTLKIRSTKLEDSAMYFCASGDRGRPQHFGDGTRLSIL.

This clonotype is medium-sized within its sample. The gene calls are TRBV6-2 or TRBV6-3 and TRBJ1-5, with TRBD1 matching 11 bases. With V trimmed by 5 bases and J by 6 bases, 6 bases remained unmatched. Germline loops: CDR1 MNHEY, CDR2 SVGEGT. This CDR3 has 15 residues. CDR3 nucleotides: TGTGCCAGCAGTCCCGGACAGGGGGCTTTTCAGCCCCAGCATTTT. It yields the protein CASSPGQGAFQPQHF.

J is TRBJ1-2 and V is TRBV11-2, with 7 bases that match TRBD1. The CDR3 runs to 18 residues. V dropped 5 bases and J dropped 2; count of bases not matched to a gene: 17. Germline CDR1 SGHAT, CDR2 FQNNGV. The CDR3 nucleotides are TGTGCCAGCAGCCCCAGACCCGGGACCGGACAGGAGAACTATGGCTACACCTTC. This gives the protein CASSPRPGTGQENYGYTF. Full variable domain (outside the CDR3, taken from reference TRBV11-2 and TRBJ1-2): EAGVAQSPRYKIIEKRQSVAFWCNPISGHATLYWYQQILGQGPKLLIQFQNNGVVDDSQLPKDRFSAERLKGVDSTLKIQPAKLEDSAVYLCASSPRPGTGQENYGYTFGSGTRLTVV.

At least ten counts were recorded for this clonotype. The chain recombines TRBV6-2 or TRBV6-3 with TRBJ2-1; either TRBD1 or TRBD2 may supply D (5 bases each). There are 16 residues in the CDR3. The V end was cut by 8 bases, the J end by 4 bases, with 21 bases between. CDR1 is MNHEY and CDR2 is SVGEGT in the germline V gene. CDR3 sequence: CASSQGRGRGYNEQFF. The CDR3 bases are TGTGCCAGCTCCCAGGGTCGCGGGCGTGGGTACAATGAGCAGTTCTTC.

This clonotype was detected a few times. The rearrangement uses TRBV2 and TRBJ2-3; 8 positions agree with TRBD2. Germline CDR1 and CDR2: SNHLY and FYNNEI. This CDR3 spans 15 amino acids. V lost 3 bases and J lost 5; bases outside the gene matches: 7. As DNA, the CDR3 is TGTGCCAGCAGTGAGTTAAGGCTAGCGGGAGATACGCAGTATTTT. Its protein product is CASSELRLAGDTQYF.

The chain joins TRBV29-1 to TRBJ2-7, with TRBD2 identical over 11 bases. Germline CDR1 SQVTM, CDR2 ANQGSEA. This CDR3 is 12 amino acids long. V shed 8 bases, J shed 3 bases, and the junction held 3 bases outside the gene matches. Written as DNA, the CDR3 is TGCAGCACCGGGACTAGCGGCTACGAGCAGTACTTC. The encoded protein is CSTGTSGYEQYF.

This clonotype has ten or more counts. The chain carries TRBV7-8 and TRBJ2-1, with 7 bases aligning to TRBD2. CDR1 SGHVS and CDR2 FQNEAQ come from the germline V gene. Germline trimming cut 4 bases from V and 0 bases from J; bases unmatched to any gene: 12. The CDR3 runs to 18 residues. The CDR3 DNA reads TGTGCCAGCAGCTCCGGGGGGACGGTACTTTTCTCCTACAATGAGCAGTTCTTC. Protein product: CASSSGGTVLFSYNEQFF.

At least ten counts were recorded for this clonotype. CDR3 sequence (DNA): TGTGCCAGCAGCCAAGGGCTAGCGGCCTACAATGAGCAGTTCTTC. Residues: CASSQGLAAYNEQFF. V is TRBV4-2 and J is TRBJ2-1, with 7 bases identical to TRBD2. This CDR3 is built from 15 residues. The germline CDR1 and CDR2 sequences are LGHNA and YNFKEQ. Trimming removed 1 base from V and 2 bases from J; junction bases left unmatched: 2.

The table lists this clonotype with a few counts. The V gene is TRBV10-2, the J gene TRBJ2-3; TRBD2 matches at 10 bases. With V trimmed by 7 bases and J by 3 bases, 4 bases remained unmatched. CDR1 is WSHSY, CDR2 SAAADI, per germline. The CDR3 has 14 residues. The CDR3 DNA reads TGCGCCAGCACCCCTAGCGGGAGAACAGATACGCAGTATTTT. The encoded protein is CASTPSGRTDTQYF.

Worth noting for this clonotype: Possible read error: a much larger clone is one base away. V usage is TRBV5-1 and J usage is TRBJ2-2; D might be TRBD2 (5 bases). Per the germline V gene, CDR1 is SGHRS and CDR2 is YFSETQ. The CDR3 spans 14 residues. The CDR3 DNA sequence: TGCGCCAGCAGCTTGAGGACGGTCACCGGGGTGCTGTTTTTT. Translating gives CASSLRTVTGVLFF.

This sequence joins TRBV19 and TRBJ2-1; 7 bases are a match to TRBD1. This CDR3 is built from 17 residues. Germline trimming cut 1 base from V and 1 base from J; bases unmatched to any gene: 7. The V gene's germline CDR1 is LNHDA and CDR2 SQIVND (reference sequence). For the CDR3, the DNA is TGTGCCAGTAGTATAGCCCCGACAGGGTCGTCCTACAATGAGCAGTTCTTC. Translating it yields CASSIAPTGSSYNEQFF.

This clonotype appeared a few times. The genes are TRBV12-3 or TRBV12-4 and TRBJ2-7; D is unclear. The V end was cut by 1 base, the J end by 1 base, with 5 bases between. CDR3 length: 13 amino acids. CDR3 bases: TGTGCCAGCAGTTTAGGCCATTCCTACGAGCAGTACGTC. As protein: CASSLGHSYEQYV.

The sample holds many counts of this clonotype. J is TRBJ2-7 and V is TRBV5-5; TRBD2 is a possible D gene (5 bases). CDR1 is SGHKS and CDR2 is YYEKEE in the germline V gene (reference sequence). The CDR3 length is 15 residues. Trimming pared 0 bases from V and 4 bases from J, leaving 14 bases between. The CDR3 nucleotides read TGTGCCAGCAGCTTGGCCGCGGAGACTATTTACGAGCAGTACGTC. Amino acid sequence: CASSLAAETIYEQYV.

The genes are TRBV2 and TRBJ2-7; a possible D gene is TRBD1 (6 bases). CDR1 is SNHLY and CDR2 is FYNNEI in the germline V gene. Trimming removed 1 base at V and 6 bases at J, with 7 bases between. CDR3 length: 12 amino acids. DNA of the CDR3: TGTGCCAGCAGTGAAGGGGGGCGCGAGCAGTACTTC. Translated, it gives CASSEGGREQYF.

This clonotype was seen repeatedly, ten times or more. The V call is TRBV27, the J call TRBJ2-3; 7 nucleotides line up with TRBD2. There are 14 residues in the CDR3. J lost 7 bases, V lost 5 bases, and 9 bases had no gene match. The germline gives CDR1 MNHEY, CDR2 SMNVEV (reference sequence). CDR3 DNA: TGTGCCAGCAGTCCCCGGGGTAGCGGGTATACGCAGTATTTT. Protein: CASSPRGSGYTQYF.

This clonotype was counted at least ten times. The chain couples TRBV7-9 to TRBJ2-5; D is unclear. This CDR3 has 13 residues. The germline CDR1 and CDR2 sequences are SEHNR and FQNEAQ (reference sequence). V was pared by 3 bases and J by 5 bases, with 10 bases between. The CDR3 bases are TGTGCCAGCAGCTTGTTGACCGGGGAGACCCAGTACTTC. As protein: CASSLLTGETQYF.

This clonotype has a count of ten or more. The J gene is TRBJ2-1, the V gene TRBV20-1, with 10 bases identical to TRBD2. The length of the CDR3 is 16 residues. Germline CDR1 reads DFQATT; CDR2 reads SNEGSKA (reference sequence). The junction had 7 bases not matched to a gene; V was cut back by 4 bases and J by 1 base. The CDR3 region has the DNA TGCAGTGCTACCCCAGCGGGAGGGGAATCCTACAATGAGCAGTTCTTC. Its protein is CSATPAGGESYNEQFF.

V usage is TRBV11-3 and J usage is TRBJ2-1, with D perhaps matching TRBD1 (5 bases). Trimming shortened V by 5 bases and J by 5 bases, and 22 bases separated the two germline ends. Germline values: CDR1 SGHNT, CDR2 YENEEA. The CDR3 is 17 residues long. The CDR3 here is CASSPASLGQAHNEQFF. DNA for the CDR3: TGTGCCAGCAGCCCCGCCTCCCTGGGGCAGGCCCACAATGAGCAGTTCTTC.

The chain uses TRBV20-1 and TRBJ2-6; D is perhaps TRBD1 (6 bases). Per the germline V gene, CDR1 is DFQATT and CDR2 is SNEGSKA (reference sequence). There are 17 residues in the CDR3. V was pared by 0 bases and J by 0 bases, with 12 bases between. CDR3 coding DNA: TGCAGTGCTAGAGATACGGGACAACACTCTGGGGCCAACGTCCTGACTTTC. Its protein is CSARDTGQHSGANVLTF.

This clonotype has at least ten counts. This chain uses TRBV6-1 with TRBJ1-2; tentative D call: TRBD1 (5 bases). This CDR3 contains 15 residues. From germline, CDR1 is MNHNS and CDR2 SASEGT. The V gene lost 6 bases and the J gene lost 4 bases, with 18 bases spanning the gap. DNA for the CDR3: TGTGCCAGCAGGCTTACCCTCGGTGGGGGCTATGGCTACACCTTC. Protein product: CASRLTLGGGYGYTF.

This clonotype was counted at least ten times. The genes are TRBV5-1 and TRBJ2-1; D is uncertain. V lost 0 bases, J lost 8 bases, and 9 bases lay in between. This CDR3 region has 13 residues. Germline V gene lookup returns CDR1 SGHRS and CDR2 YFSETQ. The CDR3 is CASSLGQWDEQFF. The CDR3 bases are TGCGCCAGCAGCTTGGGCCAGTGGGATGAGCAGTTCTTC.

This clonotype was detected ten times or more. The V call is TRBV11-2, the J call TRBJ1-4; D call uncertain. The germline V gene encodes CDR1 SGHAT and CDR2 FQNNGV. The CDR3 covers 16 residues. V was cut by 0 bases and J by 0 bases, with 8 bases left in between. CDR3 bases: TGTGCCAGCAGCTTAGACCGGGCGGCAACTAATGAAAAACTGTTTTTT. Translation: CASSLDRAATNEKLFF.

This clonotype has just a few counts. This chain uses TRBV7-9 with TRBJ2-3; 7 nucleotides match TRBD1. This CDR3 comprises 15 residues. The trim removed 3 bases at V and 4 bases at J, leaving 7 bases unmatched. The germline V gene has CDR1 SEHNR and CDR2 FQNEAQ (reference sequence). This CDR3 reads CASSLDRIGPDTQYF. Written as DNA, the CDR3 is TGTGCCAGCAGCTTGGACAGGATCGGTCCAGATACGCAGTATTTT.

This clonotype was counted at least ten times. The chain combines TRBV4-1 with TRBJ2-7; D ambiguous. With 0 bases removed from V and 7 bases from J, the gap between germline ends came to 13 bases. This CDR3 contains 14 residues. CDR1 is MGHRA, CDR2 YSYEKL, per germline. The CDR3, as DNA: TGCGCCAGCAGCCAAGAGGTTAGGGTGGGGGAGCAGTACTTC. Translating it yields CASSQEVRVGEQYF.